This passage covers 8 T cell receptor beta chains from one sample sequenced in a study of cytomegalovirus exposure and HLA in healthy donors (dated by TCRdb to between 2016 and 2019). The library was produced with the immunoSEQ multiplex PCR assay. The multiplex PCR relied on a mix of 60 forward primers for TCR Vbeta segments and 13 reverse primers for TCR Jbeta segments. TCRdb provides this immuneACCESS table in a form limited to in-frame rearrangements. Some clones are lacking; in checked studies, under half of them reflect an unresolved V gene, and why the rest are absent is not known. The sample data list 110,000 or so clones, and 60% to 80% of these were observed just once. The ten top clones hold around 5% of the sample. The material sequenced was PBMCs. The receptors here all came from a man between 45 and 60 years old in good health and CMV-seropositive.

The genes are TRBV6-5 and TRBJ1-4; tentative D call: TRBD1 (5 bases). This CDR3 comprises 13 residues. The ends were cut back, 10 bases at V and 8 bases at J, with 17 bases in the middle. The germline V gene has CDR1 MNHEY and CDR2 SVGAGI. The CDR3 here is CATKLTRGEKLFF. CDR3 bases: TGTGCCACCAAACTCACAAGGGGAGAAAAACTGTTTTTT.

This clone showed up just a few times. V is TRBV5-1 and J is TRBJ1-4; D not resolved. The CDR3 contains 15 residues. V was pared by 0 bases and J by 0 bases, with 6 bases between. The germline CDR1 and CDR2 sequences are SGHRS and YFSETQ. This CDR3 is CASSLGQATNEKLFF. The CDR3 nucleotides read TGCGCCAGCAGCTTGGGGCAGGCAACTAATGAAAAACTGTTTTTT.

Here the CDR3 DNA reads TGTGCCAGCAGTTTCCTCAGGGCCAATCAGCCCCAGCATTTT. Translated, it gives CASSFLRANQPQHF. The chain joins TRBV28 to TRBJ1-5, with D possibly matching TRBD1 (5 bases). This CDR3 spans 14 amino acids. V dropped 3 bases and J dropped 3 bases, with 9 bases sitting between them. Germline V gene lookup returns CDR1 MDHEN and CDR2 SYDVKM. Full variable domain (outside the CDR3, taken from reference TRBV28 and TRBJ1-5): DVKVTQSSRYLVKRTGEKVFLECVQDMDHENMFWYRQDPGLGLRLIYFSYDVKMKEKGDIPEGYSVSREKKERFSLILESASTNQTSMYLCASSFLRANQPQHFGDGTRLSIL.

The rearrangement joins TRBV5-1 to TRBJ2-3; perhaps TRBD2 as D (6 bases). Germline V lookup: CDR1 SGHRS, CDR2 YFSETQ. V gave up 3 bases and J gave up 4 bases, with 18 bases separating them. There are 16 residues in the CDR3. The CDR3 nucleotides are TGCGCCAGCAGCTCTACCGGGACCGGAGGGGCAGATACGCAGTATTTT. Amino acid sequence: CASSSTGTGGADTQYF.

The table lists this clone with a count of one. CDR3 sequence reads: CASSLTDRSYEQYF. The CDR3 DNA follows: TGCGCCAGCAGCTTAACGGACAGGAGTTACGAGCAGTACTTC. V usage is TRBV5-1 and J usage is TRBJ2-7; 7 bases match TRBD1. This CDR3 comprises 14 residues. V shed 2 bases and J 4 bases; nucleotides not matched to a gene: 6. Germline lookup yields CDR1 SGHRS and CDR2 YFSETQ.

V gene TRBV19 combines with J gene TRBJ1-4; 7 bases line up with TRBD1. Per germline, CDR1 LNHDA and CDR2 SQIVND (reference sequence). V dropped 3 bases and J dropped 4; count of bases not matched to a gene: 8. The CDR3 runs 16 residues. As DNA, the CDR3 is TGTGCCAGTAGTATGGGACAGCCCATAGTTAATGAAAAACTGTTTTTT. Translating gives CASSMGQPIVNEKLFF.

The chain combines TRBV28 with TRBJ2-7; D is perhaps TRBD2 (5 bases). Trimming removed 5 bases at V and 4 bases at J, with 12 bases between. CDR3 length: 13 amino acids. Per germline, CDR1 MDHEN and CDR2 SYDVKM. The CDR3 DNA reads TGTGCCAGCAGTCCCCCCCCGGGATACGAGCAGTACTTC. It encodes CASSPPPGYEQYF.

The chain recombines TRBV5-4 with TRBJ2-1; 9 bases agree with TRBD2. The CDR3 length is 16 residues. CDR1 SGHNT and CDR2 YYREEE come from the germline V gene (reference sequence). The J segment lost 1 base and the V segment lost 0 bases, leaving 2 bases of the junction unmatched. CDR3 sequence reads: CASSLGAGGSYNEQFF. The DNA for the CDR3 is TGTGCCAGCAGCTTGGGGGCGGGGGGGTCCTACAATGAGCAGTTCTTC.